The rows below give T cell receptor beta chains drawn from one sample of a study of blood T cell repertoires in COVID-19. Profiled with immunoSEQ multiplex PCR; TCRdb holds only in-frame clones, not every one. The sample records fewer than 400,000 clones, approximately 83% being singletons. The sequencing input was PBMCs or T cells enriched from blood (not recorded which). The receptors come from a young man who had recovered from COVID-19. Both conserved end residues are trimmed from each CDR3. The order of the fields is V gene, CDR3 length, CDR3 protein.

TRBV5-4	11	ASSQAFYNEQF
TRBV7-2	11	ASSLPGTDTQY
TRBV19	13	ASSKGLAGYNEQF
TRBV19	16	ASSPRAPTTGTTGGYT
TRBV2	11	ASSDGSTDTQY
TRBV27	14	ASRFSDRASNQPQH
TRBV9	14	ASSVGAGGAYNEQF
TRBV4-3	13	ASSQDLYSNQPQH
TRBV9	12	ASSVGEGDTEAF
TRBV4-2	16	ASSQEGLAGGQGETQY
TRBV5-1	13	ASSSDTGAGNTIY
TRBV9	13	ASSVGDREIYGYT
TRBV19	12	ASSTTGARVEQY
TRBV5-1	12	ASSTRQGATEAF
TRBV5-1	14	ASSLGSVAGVTEAF
TRBV6-6	14	ASSPGGAAFPYEQY
TRBV6-6	12	ASSYTLGTGELF
TRBV25-1	12	ASHGGGSGNTIY
TRBV5-6	12	ASSLQTGNYGYT
TRBV30	11	AWTNGANYGYT
TRBV11-2	12	ASSLGTRSRWQY
TRBV2	12	ARSGVGYFGGYT
TRBV4-1	15	ASSQAIPGGSTDTQY
TRBV20-1	13	SASSSAVSYNEQF
TRBV6-1	13	ASSEIAGATYGYT
TRBV5-5	15	ASSLKPTGTASYEQY
TRBV4-3	15	ASSQESAGGNNQPQH
TRBV3-1/TRBV3-2	15	ASSQDRPGGLHNEQF
TRBV4-2	13	ASSQHLGANEKLF
TRBV12-5	15	ASGPLAGASSYNEQF
TRBV30	12	AWSVPQGTYGYT
TRBV11-2	13	ASTRGERITGELF
TRBV7-6	15	ASSLLSQEATNEKLF
TRBV6-5	12	ASRPRQYYYGYT
TRBV7-7	16	ASSLSWLTRTVGEKLF
TRBV27	11	ASARRGNQPQH
TRBV4-1	15	ASSQDARGFSYNEQF
TRBV7-9	14	ASSLGRAPYNSPLH
TRBV10-3	14	AISATSGGAGDTQY
TRBV19	13	ASIPGGQGHRGYT